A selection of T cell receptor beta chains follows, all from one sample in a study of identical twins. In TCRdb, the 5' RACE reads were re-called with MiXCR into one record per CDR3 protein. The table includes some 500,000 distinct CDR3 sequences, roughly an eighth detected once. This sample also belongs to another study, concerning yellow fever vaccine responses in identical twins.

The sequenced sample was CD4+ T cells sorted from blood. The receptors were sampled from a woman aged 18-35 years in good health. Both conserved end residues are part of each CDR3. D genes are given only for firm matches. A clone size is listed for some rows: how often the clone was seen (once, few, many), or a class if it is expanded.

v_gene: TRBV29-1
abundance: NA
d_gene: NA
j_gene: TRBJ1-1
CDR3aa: CSVVGDREAFF
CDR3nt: TGCAGCGTTGTAGGGGATCGAGAAGCTTTCTTT

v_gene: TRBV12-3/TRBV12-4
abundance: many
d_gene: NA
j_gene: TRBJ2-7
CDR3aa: CASSHSSFEQYF
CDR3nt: TGTGCCAGCAGCCACAGCTCCTTCGAGCAGTACTTC

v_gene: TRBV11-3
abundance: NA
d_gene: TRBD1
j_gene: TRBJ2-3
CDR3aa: CASSSGQDRSTDTQYF
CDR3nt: TGTGCCAGCAGCTCGGGACAGGACCGGAGCACAGATACGCAGTATTTT

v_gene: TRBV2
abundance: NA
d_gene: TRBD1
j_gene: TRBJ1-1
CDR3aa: CASRLDRATEAFF
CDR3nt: TGTGCCAGCAGATTGGACAGGGCCACTGAAGCTTTCTTT

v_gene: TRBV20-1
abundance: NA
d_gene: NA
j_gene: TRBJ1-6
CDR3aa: CSALNGLNSPLHF
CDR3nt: TGCAGTGCCCTTAACGGGCTTAATTCACCCCTCCACTTT

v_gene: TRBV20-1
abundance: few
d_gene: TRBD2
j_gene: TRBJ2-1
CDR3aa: CSATLAGFNEQFF
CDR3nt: TGCAGTGCTACATTAGCGGGGTTCAATGAGCAGTTCTTC

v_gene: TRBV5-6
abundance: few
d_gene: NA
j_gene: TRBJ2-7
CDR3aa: CASSLLGETYEQYF
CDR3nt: TGTGCCAGCAGCTTGTTAGGAGAAACCTACGAGCAGTACTTC

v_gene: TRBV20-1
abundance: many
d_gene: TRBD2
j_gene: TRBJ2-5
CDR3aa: CSAATSDPQETQYF
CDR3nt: TGCAGTGCCGCGACTAGCGACCCCCAAGAGACCCAGTACTTC

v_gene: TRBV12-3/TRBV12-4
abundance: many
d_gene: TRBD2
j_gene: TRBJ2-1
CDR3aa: CASSRKGLADNEQFF
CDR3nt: TGTGCCAGCAGCCGAAAGGGACTAGCGGACAATGAGCAGTTCTTC

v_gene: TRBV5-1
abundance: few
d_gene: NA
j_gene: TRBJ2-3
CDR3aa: CASSRAGGISTDTQYF
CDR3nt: TGCGCCAGCAGCCGTGCGGGTGGCATTAGCACAGATACGCAGTATTTT